This record looks at one T cell receptor (beta chain) sequence and its context. Its antigen remains unidentified. There are no base qualities to consult, and no much larger clone falls within one base. The data are from a study of blood T cell repertoires in COVID-19 (dated by TCRdb to 2019 to 2021). Describing the broader study: The collaborator samples originated in the United States, Italy and Spain and spanned the acute and convalescent phases of COVID-19. The prospective study material was composed of cDNA or gDNA derived from T cells, B-cell-depleted T cells, or PBMCs. Where available, HLA class I and class II types were obtained from metadata supplied by the sample provider rather than from assay-based typing. The samples were drawn from two sources: the first 160 participants of the ongoing ImmuneRACE study, and 950 to 1,500 subjects contributed by 6 global collaborators. The repertoires were released in a freely available public database intended as a resource for research on the immune response to SARS-CoV-2. Subjects who had been exposed to COVID-19, were actively infected with it, or had recovered from it provided the deeply sampled blood TCRbeta repertoires that made up the dataset. A de-identified subject ID, COVID-19 status, age in years and sex were almost always included in the sample metadata. Results the study describes overall, beyond this receptor: The amount of clinical and demographic metadata varied by source and participant and was provided uncurated.

One collaborating source in Seattle enrolled patients during active infection and followed them longitudinally through the course of disease. Collaborating institutions collected whole blood in K2EDTA tubes following their own protocols. For TCRbeta analysis, collaborators shipped samples as frozen whole blood, isolated PBMCs, or DNA extracted from either of those sample types. TCRbeta CDR3 regions were amplified from genomic DNA by means of the immunoSEQ Assay, a bias-controlled multiplex PCR. For the original study's pipeline: Within the assay, amplification of reference gene primers was used to estimate how many nucleated cells each sample contained. To quantify the absolute abundance of each unique TCRbeta CDR3 rearrangement, sequence reads were collapsed and filtered. For each sample, productive Simpson clonality was calculated by taking the square root of Simpson's diversity index across productive rearrangements. TCRdb limited this immuneACCESS table to in-frame rearrangements with V and J called. A share of clones is missing; checked studies link under half to unresolved V genes, and the rest is unexplained. V, J and clone size are taken as reported in that table, and D and trimming were inferred from the DNA itself. This sample holds about 57,000 clones; roughly 87% were observed only once. Jointly, the top ten make up roughly 21% of the sample.

Sequenced material: peripheral blood. The sequence came from a woman of 80 years or more with COVID-19, enrolled during active disease.

The CDR3 protein is CASSYSRYRGGYTF. The nucleotides read TGTGCCAGCAGTTACTCCCGTTACAGGGGTGGCTACACCTTC. Recombination linked TRBV6-5 to TRBJ1-2; TRBD1 lines up with 7 middle nucleotides. CDR1 MNHEY and CDR2 SVGAGI are derived from the germline V gene. Measured from the cysteine to the phenylalanine, the CDR3 is 14 residues long. CDR3 DNA only is kept here, 42 bases in frame from base 1. The germline V and J ends show losses of 0 bases and 7 bases respectively, and no gene match explains 5 bases of the junction.